A selection of T cell receptor beta chains follows, all from one sample in a study of CD8 T cells in ankylosing spondylitis. Each CDR3 protein is one row after TCRdb ran MiXCR on the 5' RACE reads. The repertoire has some 100,000 distinct CDR3 sequences, about 8.5% of them found once; the top ten carry around 10%. Sample: blood, either unsorted or a sorted T cell fraction (not recorded which). The receptors were sampled from a male donor with ankylosing spondylitis or in good health (not recorded which). Both conserved end residues are part of each CDR3. A D gene is named only where the DNA matches it firmly. Only some rows state a clone size, as once, few, many or a class for expanded clones.

cdr3_nt,cdr3_aa,j_call,d_call,clone_size,v_call
TGTGCCAGCAGCTTTCTCCACACTGAAGCTTTCTTT,CASSFLHTEAFF,TRBJ1-1,-,many,TRBV7-9
TGTGCCAGCAGCTCTGGGGCAGGGGAGGGTGACACTGAAGCTTTCTTT,CASSSGAGEGDTEAFF,TRBJ1-1,-,many,TRBV7-9
TGTGCCAGCAGCTTGATTGGGGGCAGCTCCTACGAGCAGTACTTC,CASSLIGGSSYEQYF,TRBJ2-7,-,few,TRBV7-6
TGTGCCAGCAGCTTACAACGTAATTCACCCCTCCACTTT,CASSLQRNSPLHF,TRBJ1-6,-,many,TRBV7-2
TGTGCCAGCAGAGTTTTAGCGGGAGCAGGTGCGGGGGAGCTGTTTTTT,CASRVLAGAGAGELFF,TRBJ2-2,TRBD2,-,TRBV6-1
TGTGCCAGCAGTAACCGAGACAGGGGTTACACTGAAGCTTTCTTT,CASSNRDRGYTEAFF,TRBJ1-1,TRBD1,many,TRBV5-6
TGTGCCAGCAGACAGCGACTAGCGGGGATATCTCACAATGAGCAGTTCTTC,CASRQRLAGISHNEQFF,TRBJ2-1,TRBD2,many,TRBV7-9
TGTGCCAGCAGCCTGACACCGAACACTGAAGCTTTCTTT,CASSLTPNTEAFF,TRBJ1-1,-,many,TRBV3-1
TGTGCCAGCAGCTTAGTGTTAAGGGGGGCGAGGGCAGATACGCAGTATTTT,CASSLVLRGARADTQYF,TRBJ2-3,-,-,TRBV7-6
TGCAGTGCTGCCCCGGGACAGGGAAGCTCCTACGAGCAGTACTTC,CSAAPGQGSSYEQYF,TRBJ2-7,TRBD1,many,TRBV20-1
TGTGCCAGCAGCCAAGGTGGGGGAAGTCAGCCCCAGCATTTT,CASSQGGGSQPQHF,TRBJ1-5,-,many,TRBV3-1
TGTGCCAGCAGCGTAGAGGGGCGGGAGGGCGTGAATGAGCAGTTCTTC,CASSVEGREGVNEQFF,TRBJ2-1,TRBD2,-,TRBV9
TGCGCCAGCAGCAGTGGGACAGTCAACACAGATACGCAGTATTTT,CASSSGTVNTDTQYF,TRBJ2-3,TRBD1,few,TRBV5-1
TGCGCCAGCAGCCCCCGGGTCGACGAGCAGTACTTC,CASSPRVDEQYF,TRBJ2-7,-,-,TRBV5-1
TGTGCCAGCAGTTTGCAGGGGAGGGGCACTGAAGCTTTCTTT,CASSLQGRGTEAFF,TRBJ1-1,-,many,TRBV12-3/TRBV12-4
TGCAGCGTTGGAGCAGGGAACAATCAGCCCCAGCATTTT,CSVGAGNNQPQHF,TRBJ1-5,-,many,TRBV29-1
TGTGCCAGCAGGGGGACAGGCGACCTCTATGGCTACACCTTC,CASRGTGDLYGYTF,TRBJ1-2,TRBD1,many,TRBV12-3/TRBV12-4
TGTGCCAGCTCACCAGACAGGGTCGAAAAAAAACTGTTTTTT,CASSPDRVEKKLFF,TRBJ1-4,TRBD1,many,TRBV18
TGTGCCAGCAGTTACTCACCAGGGAGCTCCTACAATGAGCAGTTCTTC,CASSYSPGSSYNEQFF,TRBJ2-1,-,-,TRBV6-5
TGTGCCAGTAGTAGCCTACAGCCCTACAATGAGCAGTTCTTC,CASSSLQPYNEQFF,TRBJ2-1,-,many,TRBV19
TGTGCCAGCAGCTTATACGTGGGCCGGAACACCGGGGAGCTGTTTTTT,CASSLYVGRNTGELFF,TRBJ2-2,-,few,TRBV7-6
TGTGCCACCACCGGGACAGGGGACCCTGGCTACACCTTC,CATTGTGDPGYTF,TRBJ1-2,TRBD1,many,TRBV6-6
TGTGCCAGCAGCTTGTCATTCAGTTCCTACGAGCAGTACTTC,CASSLSFSSYEQYF,TRBJ2-7,-,many,TRBV5-6
TGCAGCGTTCGACAGGGCCGGGGAGATACGCAGTATTTT,CSVRQGRGDTQYF,TRBJ2-3,TRBD1,many,TRBV29-1
TGCGCCAGCAGCTCTACAGGGTTCTATGGCTACACCTTC,CASSSTGFYGYTF,TRBJ1-2,-,many,TRBV5-1
TGTGCCAGCAGCCCAGTAATGGAGGGCACTGAAGCTTTCTTT,CASSPVMEGTEAFF,TRBJ1-1,-,-,TRBV7-9
TGTGCCAGCAGCTTAGTTTCCGGGAATCAGCCCCAGCATTTT,CASSLVSGNQPQHF,TRBJ1-5,-,many,TRBV7-2
TGCAGTGCTAGAACGTGGAGGAAGGGCAATCAGCCCCAGCATTTT,CSARTWRKGNQPQHF,TRBJ1-5,-,many,TRBV20-1
TGTGCCAGCAGTGCCCCGGGACTTGGTAAAAACGAGCAGTACTTC,CASSAPGLGKNEQYF,TRBJ2-7,-,-,TRBV12-3/TRBV12-4
TGCGCCAGCAGCCAAGATGGGATCGGGGAGCTGTTTTTT,CASSQDGIGELFF,TRBJ2-2,-,many,TRBV4-3
TGCAGCGTTGGGCAGGGGGACACTGAAGCTTTCTTT,CSVGQGDTEAFF,TRBJ1-1,TRBD1,many,TRBV29-1